This T cell receptor (beta chain) was retrieved from a study of blood T cell repertoires in COVID-19. This clone appeared a single time. Here immunoSEQ multiplex PCR was the method, and the copy in TCRdb shows in-frame clones only, minus some. The sample gives under 400,000 clones, more than 70% of which show up once; less than 2.5% is in the top ten. V gave up 4 bases and J gave up 4 bases, with 12 bases separating them. The length of the CDR3 is 15 residues. Per the germline V gene, CDR1 is SGHRS and CDR2 is YFSETQ. What was sequenced was PBMCs or T cells enriched from blood (not recorded which). V gene TRBV5-1 combines with J gene TRBJ2-6, with a tentative D call TRBD1 (6 bases). The TCR comes from a man aged 40-49 years in a cohort exposed to, infected with or recovered from COVID-19 (not recorded which). CDR3 DNA: TGCGCCAGCAGCATTTTGGGGGCGGGGGCCAACGTCCTGACTTTC. It encodes CASSILGAGANVLTF.